In this sample, the clone carrying this T cell receptor (beta chain) turned up a few times. The method was immunoSEQ multiplex PCR; TCRdb's version includes in-frame clones alone and lacks a portion of them. This table holds nearly 65,000 clones, roughly 80% found once. This entry is derived from a study of blood T cell repertoires in COVID-19. Study-wide background: Spain, Italy and the United States supplied samples that represented acute and convalescent COVID-19. From T cells, B-cell-depleted T cells, or PBMCs came the material, which was cDNA or gDNA.

CDR3 length: 14 residues. CDR1 and CDR2 from the germline V gene are MNHEY and SVGAGI. The J segment lost 5 bases and the V segment lost 2 bases, leaving 6 bases of the junction unmatched. The chain couples TRBV6-5 to TRBJ2-7, with 7 bases aligning to TRBD2. The origin of this receptor is a human donor in a cohort sampled during active COVID-19. Sequencing was performed on peripheral blood. CDR3 loop: CASSYGAGRDEQYF. The CDR3 nucleotides read TGTGCCAGCAGTTACGGGGCAGGGAGGGACGAGCAGTACTTC.